This TCR beta chain was captured in a study of T cell changes during pregnancy in multiple sclerosis. The CDR3 is made up of 14 amino acids. V was pared by 5 bases and J by 5 bases, with 6 bases of the junction left unmatched. Per the germline V gene, CDR1 is SEHNR and CDR2 is FQNEAQ (reference sequence). Sequenced by immunoSEQ multiplex PCR; TCRdb stores in-frame clones only, minus some. The data contain about 110,000 clones, roughly nine tenths of them seen just once; the ten biggest clones take up about 3%. Sequencing used peripheral blood, obtained after pregnancy. The chain recombines TRBV7-9 with TRBJ2-5; TRBD1 agrees at 9 bases. This sequence originates from a female donor with multiple sclerosis, enrolled in a pregnancy study. In DNA, the CDR3 is TGTGCCAGCAGCCCCGGACAGGGGCGGGAGACCCAGTACTTC. As protein: CASSPGQGRETQYF.